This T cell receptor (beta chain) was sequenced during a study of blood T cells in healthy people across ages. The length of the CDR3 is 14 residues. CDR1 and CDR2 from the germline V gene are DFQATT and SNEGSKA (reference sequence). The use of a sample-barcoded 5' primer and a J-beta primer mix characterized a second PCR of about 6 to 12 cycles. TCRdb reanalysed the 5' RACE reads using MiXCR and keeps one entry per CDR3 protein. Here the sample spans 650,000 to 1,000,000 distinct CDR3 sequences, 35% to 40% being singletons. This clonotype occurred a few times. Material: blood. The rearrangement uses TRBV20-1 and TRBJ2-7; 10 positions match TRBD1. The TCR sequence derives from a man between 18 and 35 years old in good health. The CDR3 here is CRPPTGQGSNEQYF. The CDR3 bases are TGCAGGCCCCCCACGGGACAGGGGAGTAACGAGCAGTACTTC.